The present T cell receptor beta chain was sequenced within a study of cytomegalovirus exposure and HLA in healthy donors. Study-level points and caveats: For most TCR beta V segments, an earlier analysis put the productive rate at about 87% or about 30% of the time. Excluded were some V segments that proved indistinguishable, including TRBV6-2 and TRBV6-3.

About this clone: Its antigen is unknown.

The PCR had 60 Vbeta and 13 Jbeta primers. Profiling relied on immunoSEQ multiplex PCR, and the TCRdb table lists in-frame clones only, not all of them. The table has under 200,000 clones, 85% seen once; the top ten hold approximately 2.5%. Germline CDR1 and CDR2: SNHLY and FYNNEI. V lost 4 bases and J lost 6, with 8 bases in between. The CDR3 covers 12 residues. The source material was PBMCs. This TCR was sampled from a man younger than 45 in good health and CMV-seropositive. The chain couples TRBV2 to TRBJ2-3; TRBD1 might be the D (5 bases). The CDR3 protein is CASSGTRDTQYF. The CDR3 DNA sequence: TGTGCCAGCAGTGGGACACGCGATACGCAGTATTTT.